Listed here are 18 T cell receptor beta chains from one sample, sequenced in a study of T cell changes during pregnancy in multiple sclerosis. Profiling relied on immunoSEQ multiplex PCR, and the TCRdb table lists in-frame clones only, not all of them. The sample has 35,000 to 55,000 clones; 85% to 95% are singletons. The starting material was CD8+ T cells from peripheral blood mononuclear cells, obtained after pregnancy. The receptors derive from a female donor with multiple sclerosis, enrolled in a pregnancy study.

Remarks on this clone: Other DNA sequences of this sample code for an identical CDR3. The chain uses TRBV29-1 and TRBJ2-2; 9 bases map to TRBD1. CDR1 is SQVTM, CDR2 ANQGSEA, per germline. The CDR3 totals 13 residues. The V segment lost 6 bases and the J segment 3 bases; nucleotides outside the gene matches: 2. CDR3: CSVDRGYTGELFF. The CDR3 DNA reads TGCAGCGTGGACAGGGGATACACCGGGGAGCTGTTTTTT.

This chain connects TRBV6-5 to TRBJ1-5; possibly TRBD1 for D (6 bases). The V gene's germline CDR1 is MNHEY and CDR2 SVGAGI. V was shortened by 8 bases and J by 2 bases, with 13 bases between the two germline ends. The CDR3 is made up of 14 amino acids. The CDR3 sequence: CASGQLNRNQPQHF. CDR3 DNA: TGTGCCAGCGGACAGTTAAATCGCAATCAGCCCCAGCATTTT.

The rearrangement uses TRBV4-2 and TRBJ2-1; 11 positions agree with TRBD2. The CDR3 loop spans 16 amino acids. Germline V lookup: CDR1 LGHNA, CDR2 YNFKEQ. Trimming at V came to 4 bases and at J to 2 bases, leaving 4 bases not matched to a gene. The CDR3 spells CASSPTSGMTYNEQFF. The CDR3 DNA follows: TGTGCCAGCAGCCCGACTAGCGGGATGACCTACAATGAGCAGTTCTTC.

The chain employs TRBV4-3 and TRBJ2-2; maybe TRBD2 (7 bases). The CDR3 is 15 amino acids. Deletions cut 0 bases from V and 3 bases from J, with 8 bases between. Germline CDR1 is LGHNA and CDR2 is YSLEER. CDR3 DNA: TGCGCCAGCAGCCAAGAGGGGGGGCACACCGGGGAGCTGTTTTTT. Its protein product is CASSQEGGHTGELFF.

CDR3 coding DNA: TGTGCCAGCAGCGACCCCCAGGGGGTGATTCATGTCACCGGGGAGCTGTTTTTT. Amino acid sequence: CASSDPQGVIHVTGELFF. The rearrangement joins TRBV9 to TRBJ2-2; TRBD1 agrees at 7 bases. V shed 3 bases, J shed 4 bases, and the junction held 15 bases outside the gene matches. Germline V CDR1 and CDR2: SGDLS, YYNGEE. The CDR3 extends over 18 amino acids. The variable domain in full, completed from reference TRBV9 and TRBJ2-2, reads DSGVTQTPKHLITATGQRVTLRCSPRSGDLSVYWYQQSLDQGLQFLIQYYNGEERAKGNILERFSAQQFPDLHSELNLSSLELGDSALYFCASSDPQGVIHVTGELFFGEGSRLTVL.

The chain has TRBV28 and TRBJ1-5; 7 nucleotides line up with TRBD1. CDR1 and CDR2 (germline): MDHEN, SYDVKM. J was trimmed by 4 bases and V by 6 bases; bases with no gene match: 9. This CDR3 region has 15 residues. The CDR3 region is CASSPDRAGNQPQHF. CDR3 sequence (DNA): TGTGCCAGCAGCCCCGACAGGGCAGGAAATCAGCCCCAGCATTTT.

Details on this clone: The sample carries other DNA sequences with the same CDR3. The chain carries TRBV6-5 and TRBJ1-2; D ambiguous. The CDR3 runs to 14 residues. Per germline, CDR1 MNHEY and CDR2 SVGAGI. V lost 2 bases and J lost 4, with 11 bases in between. The DNA of the CDR3 is TGTGCCAGCAGTTACAGCTCGGGGAGCTATGGCTACACCTTC. Protein: CASSYSSGSYGYTF.

V is TRBV4-1 and J is TRBJ1-2; the D gene is possibly TRBD1 (6 bases). The CDR3 extends over 15 amino acids. Between the trimmed V and J ends, which lost 1 base and 5 bases, there was a span of 14 bases. CDR1 and CDR2 (germline): MGHRA, YSYEKL. DNA for the CDR3: TGCGCCAGCAGCCAAGGCGGTATGACAGGTTATGGCTACACCTTC. This gives the protein CASSQGGMTGYGYTF.

This sequence joins TRBV19 and TRBJ2-1; D may be TRBD1 (5 bases). V gave up 4 bases and J gave up 9 bases, with 13 bases separating them. The germline gives CDR1 LNHDA, CDR2 SQIVND (reference sequence). The CDR3 has 13 amino acids. CDR3 sequence: CASSKVRTSEQFF. The CDR3 DNA reads as TGTGCCAGTAGTAAAGTGAGGACAAGTGAGCAGTTCTTC.

The chain joins TRBV5-1 to TRBJ2-7; D possibly corresponds to TRBD1 (5 bases). This CDR3 contains 15 residues. Trimming cost V 0 bases and J 2 bases, with 12 bases left between them. From germline, CDR1 is SGHRS and CDR2 YFSETQ. As DNA, the CDR3 is TGCGCCAGCAGCTTGGACTTTTGGACAACCTACGAGCAGTACTTC. Translating gives CASSLDFWTTYEQYF.

V is TRBV19 and J is TRBJ2-1, with 10 bases identical to TRBD2. Looked up from germline, CDR1 is LNHDA and CDR2 is SQIVND (reference sequence). This CDR3 spans 14 amino acids. After removal of 1 base from V and 9 bases from J, the junction contained 3 bases not matched to a gene. This CDR3 reads CASSIGSGGFEQFF. The CDR3 coding sequence is TGTGCCAGTAGTATAGGTAGCGGGGGGTTTGAGCAGTTCTTC. Full variable domain (remainder filled in from reference TRBV19 and TRBJ2-1): DGGITQSPKYLFRKEGQNVTLSCEQNLNHDAMYWYRQDPGQGLRLIYYSQIVNDFQKGDIAEGYSVSREKKESFPLTVTSAQKNPTAFYLCASSIGSGGFEQFFGPGTRLTVL.

The chain combines TRBV27 with TRBJ2-3, with D unclear. The CDR3 has 15 residues. Germline V CDR1 and CDR2: MNHEY, SMNVEV (reference sequence). Trimming pared 0 bases from V and 2 bases from J, leaving 9 bases between. CDR3 in DNA: TGTGCCAGCAGTTTATCAATCGAGTCCACAGATACGCAGTATTTT. It translates to CASSLSIESTDTQYF.

This clone counts as medium-sized. The J gene is TRBJ2-1, the V gene TRBV9; TRBD1 might be the D (5 bases). Trimming cost V 0 bases and J 9 bases, with 13 bases left between them. Germline V lookup: CDR1 SGDLS, CDR2 YYNGEE. This CDR3 has 14 amino acids. In DNA, the CDR3 is TGTGCCAGCAGCGTAGCTTACCAGGGCGGTGAGCAGTTCTTC. Translation gives CASSVAYQGGEQFF.

The chain employs TRBV5-1 and TRBJ1-1; 8 nucleotides line up with TRBD1. The CDR3 length is 16 residues. Germline values: CDR1 SGHRS, CDR2 YFSETQ. Unmatched junction bases numbered 13, after V lost 4 bases and J lost 5 bases. For the CDR3, the DNA is TGCGCCAGCAGCCCCGCGGTTAGGACAGGGACGACTGAAGCTTTCTTT. Encoded protein: CASSPAVRTGTTEAFF.

V is TRBV29-1 and J is TRBJ2-7; 10 nucleotides match TRBD1. V shed 6 bases and J 5 bases; nucleotides not matched to a gene: 7. Looked up from germline, CDR1 is SQVTM and CDR2 is ANQGSEA. The CDR3 is 13 residues long. The CDR3 sequence is CSVRDRGGHEQYF. CDR3 nucleotide sequence: TGCAGCGTGAGGGACAGGGGAGGCCACGAGCAGTACTTC.

The chain combines TRBV7-3 with TRBJ2-5; 14 nucleotides match TRBD2. Germline CDR1 reads SGHTA; CDR2 reads FQGTGA. CDR3 length: 17 amino acids. V was clipped by 7 bases and J by 0 bases; unmatched bases: 7. CDR3 in DNA: TGTGCCAGCAACCGGACTAGCGGGGGGCCGTACCAAGAGACCCAGTACTTC. Residues: CASNRTSGGPYQETQYF.

V gene TRBV2 combines with J gene TRBJ2-7, with 10 bases lining up with TRBD1. Germline V gene data show CDR1 as SNHLY and CDR2 as FYNNEI. This CDR3 contains 16 residues. After removal of 3 bases from V and 6 bases from J, the junction contained 11 bases not matched to a gene. CDR3 sequence (DNA): TGTGCCAGCAGTGAGCCAGGGACCGGGACAGGGGTCGAGCAGTACTTC. Translated: CASSEPGTGTGVEQYF.

V gene TRBV5-1 combines with J gene TRBJ1-2; D is uncertain. V lost 0 bases to trimming and J lost 1 base, with 10 bases between them. The CDR3 loop spans 15 amino acids. Germline V CDR1 and CDR2: SGHRS, YFSETQ. The chain's CDR3 is CASSLAEFSNYGYTF. The CDR3 region has the DNA TGCGCCAGCAGCTTGGCCGAGTTTAGTAACTATGGCTACACCTTC.